One sample yielded the 2 T cell receptor beta chains listed below, sequenced in a study of T cell responses to AZD1222 COVID-19 vaccine. Assay: immunoSEQ multiplex PCR; the TCRdb copy retains only in-frame clones and omits some. The sample includes some 180,000 clones, approximately 94% of them seen just once. This material consisted of peripheral blood, taken 28 days after the second AZD1222 dose. These receptor sequences come from an adult who received the AZD1222 COVID-19 vaccine.

This chain connects TRBV11-3 to TRBJ1-5; D is perhaps TRBD1 (5 bases). The CDR3 spans 15 residues. The V end lost 1 base, the J end lost 7 bases, and 14 bases lay between the germline ends. The germline CDR1 and CDR2 sequences are SGHNT and YENEEA. The CDR3 DNA reads as TGTGCCAGCAGCTTAGCCGGGCAGGGAGACCAGCCCCAGCATTTT. Protein product: CASSLAGQGDQPQHF.

CDR3 nucleotide sequence: TGTGCCTGGAGTGTGGGACAGGCGAATCAGCCCCAGCATTTT. As protein: CAWSVGQANQPQHF. The chain is built from TRBV30 and TRBJ1-5, with 8 bases identical to TRBD1. CDR1 GTSNPN and CDR2 SVGIG come from the germline V gene (reference sequence). V shed 0 bases, J shed 4 bases, and the junction held 2 bases outside the gene matches. This CDR3 comprises 14 residues.